This passage covers 10 T cell receptor beta chains from one sample sequenced in a study of blood T cells in healthy people across ages. Primers used in a second PCR of about 7 to 12 cycles were a sample-barcoded 5' primer and a J-beta primer mix. TCRdb reprocessed the 5' RACE reads via MiXCR and lists one record per CDR3 protein. The sample lists about 940,000 distinct CDR3 sequences, about 44% occurring once. What was sequenced was blood. These receptors were collected from a man in his thirties or forties in good health.

This clonotype has a count of ten or more. This chain joins TRBV7-3 and TRBJ2-3, with D possibly TRBD1 on 6 matching bases. Germline assignment: CDR1 SGHTA and CDR2 FQGTGA. V lost 2 bases and J 4 bases, leaving 10 bases between the germline ends. CDR3 length: 14 amino acids. CDR3 sequence (DNA): TGTGCCAGCAGCTTAGCAGGGGTGTCAGATACGCAGTATTTT. Its translation: CASSLAGVSDTQYF.

This clonotype was detected only a few times. The rearrangement uses TRBV7-9 and TRBJ1-4; D is uncertain. The CDR3 sequence is 15 residues long. The V gene lost 6 bases and the J gene lost 0 bases, with 11 bases spanning the gap. Per the germline V gene, CDR1 is SEHNR and CDR2 is FQNEAQ (reference sequence). CDR3 DNA sequence: TGTGCCAGCAGGCCCACGGAAGCAACTAATGAAAAACTGTTTTTT. The encoded protein is CASRPTEATNEKLFF. Combining the CDR3 with reference TRBV7-9 and TRBJ1-4 gives the whole variable domain DTGVSQNPRHKITKRGQNVTFRCDPISEHNRLYWYRQTLGQGPEFLTYFQNEAQLEKSRLLSDRFSAERPKGSFSTLEIQRTEQGDSAMYLCASRPTEATNEKLFFGSGTQLSVL.

This sequence joins TRBV4-3 and TRBJ2-6; D is unclear. Deletions cut 3 bases from V and 9 bases from J, with 6 bases between. This CDR3 has 12 residues. Germline lookup yields CDR1 LGHNA and CDR2 YSLEER. The CDR3 nucleotides are TGCGCCAGCAGCCAGTGGTTCAACGTCCTGACTTTC. Its protein is CASSQWFNVLTF.

V and J are TRBV4-2 and TRBJ2-2; TRBD2 is a possible D gene (6 bases). The CDR3 is 15 amino acids. V lost 1 base and J 4 bases, leaving 10 bases between the germline ends. Germline V gene data show CDR1 as LGHNA and CDR2 as YNFKEQ. This CDR3 is CASSQGGLITGELFF. The CDR3 bases are TGTGCCAGCAGCCAAGGGGGACTTATCACCGGGGAGCTGTTTTTT.

The chain joins TRBV6-6 to TRBJ1-3, with a possible D match to TRBD1 (6 bases). Germline V gene sequence: CDR1 MNHNY, CDR2 SVGAGI (reference sequence). The CDR3 spans 15 residues. V was cut by 6 bases and J by 2 bases, with 14 bases left in between. The CDR3 bases are TGTGCCAGCAGGGAACAGGGTAAAGCTGGAAACACCATATATTTT. This translates into CASREQGKAGNTIYF.

The V gene is TRBV10-3, the J gene TRBJ1-1; TRBD1 is a possible D gene (5 bases). Germline loops: CDR1 ENHRY, CDR2 SYGVKD. The CDR3 runs to 14 residues. Trimming pared 10 bases from V and 3 bases from J, leaving 18 bases between. This CDR3 is CATYSQRGDTEAFF. The CDR3 DNA sequence: TGTGCCACATATTCCCAGAGAGGGGACACTGAAGCTTTCTTT.

This clonotype was detected a few times. The genes are TRBV24-1 and TRBJ2-1; D remains unclear. The germline V and J ends were trimmed by 5 bases and 9 bases, with 16 bases remaining between them. CDR1 KGHDR and CDR2 SFDVKD come from the germline V gene. The CDR3 length is 14 residues. The CDR3 loop is CATSGSGSEPEQFF. CDR3 nucleotides: TGTGCCACCAGTGGGTCCGGATCGGAGCCTGAGCAGTTCTTC.

The chain links TRBV20-1 to TRBJ2-1; possible D gene TRBD2, 5 bases. The CDR3 runs to 14 residues. Germline lookup yields CDR1 DFQATT and CDR2 SNEGSKA (reference sequence). Trimming left V 0 bases short and J 7 bases short, with 13 bases between. The CDR3 DNA is TGCAGTGCTAGAGATCCGACATCGGGAAATGAGCAGTTCTTC. Protein product: CSARDPTSGNEQFF.

The J gene is TRBJ1-5, the V gene TRBV12-3 or TRBV12-4; maybe TRBD1 (5 bases). V lost 0 bases to trimming and J lost 0 bases, with 12 bases between them. The CDR3 contains 17 residues. CDR3 in DNA: TGTGCCAGCAGTTTAGCGGCCCAGGGATTTAGCAATCAGCCCCAGCATTTT. This translates into CASSLAAQGFSNQPQHF.

This chain links TRBV30 with TRBJ2-5; TRBD1 is a possible D gene (6 bases). The ends were cut back, 3 bases at V and 4 bases at J, with 9 bases in the middle. Germline CDR1 reads GTSNPN; CDR2 reads SVGIG (reference sequence). The CDR3 covers 12 residues. The CDR3 DNA reads as TGTGCCTGGAGGACAGGACTAGAGACCCAGTACTTC. This gives the protein CAWRTGLETQYF.